This T cell receptor (beta chain) comes out of a study of blood T cell repertoires in COVID-19. In the study overall: Both acute and convalescent COVID-19 samples were obtained from the United States, Italy and Spain. Nucleic acid was either cDNA or gDNA, and it came from T cells, B-cell-depleted T cells, or PBMCs.

Germline CDR1 and CDR2: LGHDT and YNNKEL (reference sequence). Trimming at V came to 4 bases and at J to 6 bases, leaving 4 bases not matched to a gene. CDR3 size: 15 residues. Authors' analysis steps: Cell counts per sample came from amplifying reference gene primers. Using immunoSEQ multiplex PCR, the repertoire was profiled, and TCRdb retains in-frame clones only, with some absent. For V, J and clone size, that table is used; D and trimming come from the DNA. The table lists under 50,000 clones, about 90% of them singletons. This sequence joins TRBV3-1 (or the pseudogene TRBV3-2) and TRBJ2-2; 11 nucleotides agree with TRBD1. Sequencing was carried out using peripheral blood. The TCR sequence derives from a human donor in a cohort sampled during active COVID-19. The CDR3 nucleotides read TGTGCCAGCAGCCGCGGACAGGGGGCGGCCGGGGAGCTGTTTTTT. This codes for CASSRGQGAAGELFF.